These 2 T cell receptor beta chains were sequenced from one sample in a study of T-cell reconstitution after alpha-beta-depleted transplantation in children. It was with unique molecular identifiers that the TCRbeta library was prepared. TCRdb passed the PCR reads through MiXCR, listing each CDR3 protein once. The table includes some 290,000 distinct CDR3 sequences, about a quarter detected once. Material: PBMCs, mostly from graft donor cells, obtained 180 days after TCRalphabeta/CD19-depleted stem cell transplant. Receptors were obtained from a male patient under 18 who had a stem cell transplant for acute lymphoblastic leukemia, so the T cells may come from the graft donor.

CDR3 sequence reads: CASSLGMDRDYTGELFF. The DNA for the CDR3 is TGTGCCAGCAGCTTAGGAATGGACAGGGATTACACCGGGGAGCTGTTTTTT. The chain is built from TRBV11-3 and TRBJ2-2; 8 bases match TRBD1. Germline lookup yields CDR1 SGHNT and CDR2 YENEEA. CDR3 length: 17 residues. The V and J ends lost 1 base and 3 bases, in that order; junction bases with no gene match: 7.

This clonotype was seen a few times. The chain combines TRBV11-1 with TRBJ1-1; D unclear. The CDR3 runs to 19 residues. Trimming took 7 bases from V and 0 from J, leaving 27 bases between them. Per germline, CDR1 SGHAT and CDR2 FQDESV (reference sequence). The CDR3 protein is CASTELLKGKGTLNTEAFF. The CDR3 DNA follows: TGTGCCAGCACCGAATTACTTAAGGGAAAGGGAACCCTGAACACTGAAGCTTTCTTT.